This T cell receptor beta chain was sequenced during a study of blood T cell repertoires in COVID-19. Study context: Samples of COVID-19 (acute and convalescent) were obtained from the United States, Italy and Spain. From T cells, B-cell-depleted T cells, or PBMCs came the material, which was cDNA or gDNA.

Germline loops: CDR1 MDHEN, CDR2 SYDVKM. V was pared by 7 bases and J by 5 bases, with 22 bases between. CDR3 length: 16 amino acids. In the authors' methods: Amplification with reference gene primers provided the estimates of nucleated cell counts. TCRdb's table, derived via immunoSEQ multiplex PCR, lists solely in-frame clones and lacks some. V and J calls and clone size are as listed in that table; D and trimming were resolved from the DNA. Here the sample spans tens of thousands of clones, around 90% being singletons. The chain recombines TRBV28 with TRBJ2-3; TRBD1 might be the D (7 bases). The sequence derives from a man aged 45-60 years with active COVID-19. The sample consisted of peripheral blood. The CDR3 loop is CASTITPRGAEDTQYF. The CDR3 nucleotides read TGTGCCAGCACTATTACCCCCAGGGGGGCGGAAGATACGCAGTATTTT.